What follows are 23 T cell receptor beta chains derived from one specimen sequenced in a study of blood T cell repertoires in COVID-19. The table came from immunoSEQ multiplex PCR; TCRdb's copy has only in-frame clones and leaves some out. The sample yields around 160,000 clones, about 85% seen once. Sample: peripheral blood. These receptors all come from a human donor in a cohort sampled during active COVID-19.

This chain connects TRBV4-3 to TRBJ1-4; 7 bases are shared with TRBD1. The trim removed 4 bases at V and 5 bases at J, leaving 4 bases unmatched. The CDR3 sequence is 14 residues long. Germline CDR1 reads LGHNA; CDR2 reads YSLEER. The CDR3 DNA is TGCGCCAGCAGCCCGGGACAGTGGAATGAAAAACTGTTTTTT. Its translation is CASSPGQWNEKLFF.

V is TRBV5-1 and J is TRBJ2-7; 7 bases agree with TRBD2. The CDR3 length is 14 residues. J lost 6 bases, V lost 4 bases, and 10 bases had no gene match. Germline CDR1 reads SGHRS; CDR2 reads YFSETQ. The CDR3 is CASSLGGSASEQYF. CDR3 DNA: TGCGCCAGCAGCCTCGGGGGGAGCGCCAGCGAGCAGTACTTC.

The chain links TRBV27 to TRBJ1-5; perhaps TRBD1 as D (5 bases). V lost 1 base, J lost 4 bases, and 17 bases lay in between. The CDR3 consists of 17 residues. Germline-derived CDR1 and CDR2 are MNHEY and SMNVEV (reference sequence). The CDR3 region is CASSLLAVGGVNQPQHF. Here the CDR3 DNA reads TGTGCCAGCAGTTTATTGGCCGTGGGGGGAGTTAATCAGCCCCAGCATTTT.

This rearrangement joins TRBV27 to TRBJ2-3; 10 bases fit TRBD2. CDR1 and CDR2 (germline): MNHEY, SMNVEV (reference sequence). The CDR3 sequence is 16 residues long. V shed 5 bases, J shed 10 bases, and the junction held 15 bases outside the gene matches. CDR3 loop: CASSLWGDLAGDPQYF. The DNA for the CDR3 is TGTGCCAGCAGTCTGTGGGGGGACCTAGCGGGGGACCCGCAGTATTTT.

Turning to this clone: One end of the junction fails to match germline, which may point to a read error. The J gene is TRBJ1-3, the V gene TRBV7-2; weak D call: TRBD1 (6 bases). The CDR3 consists of 15 residues. Germline V gives CDR1 SGHTA, CDR2 FQGNSA. CDR3 nucleotides: TGTGCCAGCAGCCTAGCCACAGGGACGGGAAACACCATATATTTT. It specifies CASSLATGTGNTIYF. The variable domain in full, with the rest retrieved from reference TRBV7-2 and TRBJ1-3, is GAGVSQSPSNKVTEKGKDVELRCDPISGHTALYWYRQSLGQGLEFLIYFQGNSAPDKSGLPSDRFSAERTGGSVSTLTIQRTQQEDSAVYLCASSLATGTGNTIYFGEGSWLTVV.

The rearrangement links TRBV6-1 to TRBJ2-2; no clear D gene. The CDR3 extends over 15 amino acids. The germline CDR1 and CDR2 sequences are MNHNS and SASEGT. Trimming cost V 5 bases and J 1 base, with 11 bases left between them. The CDR3 loop is CASSNVGMNTGELFF. CDR3 sequence (DNA): TGTGCCAGCAGTAACGTGGGCATGAACACCGGGGAGCTGTTTTTT.

The V call is TRBV19, the J call TRBJ1-2; 7 bases match TRBD1. The trim removed 5 bases at V and 8 bases at J, leaving 8 bases unmatched. The CDR3 covers 13 residues. The germline gives CDR1 LNHDA, CDR2 SQIVND (reference sequence). CDR3 bases: TGTGCCAGTAGTGAGGTTAGGGGGCTCGGCTACACCTTC. Its translation: CASSEVRGLGYTF.

The chain links TRBV3-1 (or the pseudogene TRBV3-2) to TRBJ2-7; 12 bases are shared with TRBD2. This CDR3 is built from 16 residues. Germline assignment: CDR1 LGHDT and CDR2 YNNKEL (reference sequence). J gave up 4 bases and V 0 bases, and 4 bases lay outside the gene matches. The CDR3 sequence is CASSQDPLAGGYEQYF. The CDR3 nucleotides read TGTGCCAGCAGCCAAGATCCACTAGCGGGGGGATACGAGCAGTACTTC.

The chain employs TRBV12-3 or TRBV12-4 and TRBJ2-5; D call uncertain. This CDR3 has 12 amino acids. Between the trimmed V and J ends, which lost 5 bases and 3 bases, there was a span of 7 bases. This CDR3 is CASSRTKETQYF. CDR3 DNA sequence: TGTGCCAGCAGTCGTACTAAAGAGACCCAGTACTTC.

V usage is TRBV6-5 and J usage is TRBJ2-7; D remains ambiguous. Germline CDR1 reads MNHEY; CDR2 reads SVGAGI. Trimming cost V 6 bases and J 10 bases, with 16 bases left between them. The CDR3 is 12 amino acids. The DNA of the CDR3 is TGTGCCAGCAGCACCCCCTCAGTATACCAGTACTTC. Its translation: CASSTPSVYQYF.

The rearrangement links TRBV4-3 to TRBJ1-4; D is unclear. This CDR3 region has 17 residues. Trimming stripped 0 bases from V and 0 bases from J, with 11 bases between. The germline V gene encodes CDR1 LGHNA and CDR2 YSLEER. The CDR3 protein is CASSQDFPPATNEKLFF. The CDR3 coding sequence is TGCGCCAGCAGCCAAGATTTCCCCCCCGCAACTAATGAAAAACTGTTTTTT.

The chain has TRBV9 and TRBJ2-2; D is unclear. Germline V CDR1 and CDR2: SGDLS, YYNGEE. There are 14 residues in the CDR3. Trimming stripped 4 bases from V and 7 bases from J, with 14 bases between. CDR3 DNA: TGTGCCAGCAGCCCCCCCCCGAGGAACGGGGAGCTGTTTTTT. It translates to CASSPPPRNGELFF.

The chain links TRBV28 to TRBJ2-1, with D tentatively TRBD1 (5 bases). The CDR3 extends over 13 amino acids. The V and J ends lost 6 bases and 6 bases respectively, with 12 bases between them. Germline CDR1 is MDHEN and CDR2 is SYDVKM. The CDR3 DNA sequence: TGTGCCAGCAGCATAAGGGGAAGCAATGAGCAGTTCTTC. Translating it yields CASSIRGSNEQFF.

The table lists this clone with a count of one. The chain carries TRBV5-1 and TRBJ2-5; D possibly corresponds to TRBD2 (5 bases). The CDR3 totals 13 residues. CDR1 is SGHRS, CDR2 YFSETQ, per germline. Trimming stripped 0 bases from V and 5 bases from J, with 8 bases between. In nucleotides, the CDR3 is TGCGCCAGCAGCTTGGTGAGGGATGAGACCCAGTACTTC. Its protein is CASSLVRDETQYF.

This clone has a handful of counts. The chain uses TRBV7-9 and TRBJ1-6; a possible D gene is TRBD1 (6 bases). Germline loops: CDR1 SEHNR, CDR2 FQNEAQ (reference sequence). Trimming left V 5 bases short and J 10 bases short, with 15 bases between. The CDR3 is 14 amino acids. Written as DNA, the CDR3 is TGTGCCAGCAGCCCCCAGGGGTTAGGGTCACCCCTCCACTTT. It encodes CASSPQGLGSPLHF.

The chain carries TRBV5-4 and TRBJ2-7; perhaps TRBD2 as D (5 bases). Trimming left V 0 bases short and J 5 bases short, with 12 bases between. This CDR3 has 14 residues. Per germline, CDR1 SGHNT and CDR2 YYREEE (reference sequence). In DNA form, the CDR3 reads TGTGCCAGCAGCTTGGGAGGGCATTTGGACGAGCAGTACTTC. This codes for CASSLGGHLDEQYF.

The chain employs TRBV6-6 and TRBJ1-2, with D possibly matching TRBD1 (5 bases). CDR1 and CDR2 (germline): MNHNY, SVGAGI (reference sequence). This CDR3 is built from 12 residues. V shed 2 bases and J shed 8 bases, with 9 bases lying between them. CDR3 in DNA: TGTGCCAGCAGTTACGCCAGGGAAGGCTACACCTTC. Amino acid sequence: CASSYAREGYTF.

The table lists this clone with a few counts. The chain is built from TRBV29-1 and TRBJ2-7, with D perhaps TRBD1 (5 bases). CDR1 and CDR2 from the germline V gene are SQVTM and ANQGSEA. V lost 4 bases and J lost 1, with 11 bases in between. This CDR3 has 13 residues. The CDR3, as DNA: TGCAGCGTTGGTGTCAGGGCTTCCTACGAGCAGTACTTC. The encoded protein is CSVGVRASYEQYF.

This clone has only one observation. J is TRBJ2-1 and V is TRBV9; 9 positions match TRBD1. The CDR3 sequence is 17 residues long. From germline, CDR1 is SGDLS and CDR2 YYNGEE. V lost 2 bases and J lost 3; bases outside the gene matches: 9. The CDR3: CASSVFPDRGVYNEQFF. The CDR3 DNA follows: TGTGCCAGCAGCGTCTTCCCCGACAGGGGGGTCTACAATGAGCAGTTCTTC.

This clone was recorded a few times. The chain couples TRBV6-2 or TRBV6-3 to TRBJ2-1; 11 nucleotides agree with TRBD2. Trimming cost V 5 bases and J 4 bases; bases outside gene matches: 7. Germline V lookup: CDR1 MNHEY, CDR2 SVGEGT. The CDR3 is 16 amino acids. The CDR3 DNA reads TGTGCCAGCAGTACCCGACTAGCGGGGTTTTACAATGAGCAGTTCTTC. Its protein is CASSTRLAGFYNEQFF.

The V and J genes are TRBV2 and TRBJ1-3; 7 bases match TRBD1. V lost 9 bases and J lost 0; bases outside the gene matches: 2. This CDR3 has 13 amino acids. Germline values: CDR1 SNHLY, CDR2 FYNNEI. In DNA form, the CDR3 reads TGTGCCAGTTCAGGGGGCTCTGGAAACACCATATATTTT. As protein: CASSGGSGNTIYF.

The V and J genes are TRBV2 and TRBJ2-7; 8 positions agree with TRBD1. The CDR3 consists of 13 residues. Looked up from germline, CDR1 is SNHLY and CDR2 is FYNNEI. V was pared by 5 bases and J by 3 bases, with 3 bases of the junction left unmatched. Here the CDR3 reads CASSRDRYYEQYF. CDR3 DNA sequence: TGTGCCAGCAGTAGGGACAGGTACTACGAGCAGTACTTC.

The rearrangement uses TRBV25-1 and TRBJ2-6, with D perhaps matching TRBD1 (5 bases). CDR3 length equals 18 residues. The V and J ends lost 5 bases and 4 bases respectively, with 21 bases between them. The V gene's germline CDR1 is MGHDK and CDR2 SYGVNS. The chain's CDR3 is CASSTRTHLLSGANVLTF. The CDR3 coding sequence is TGTGCCAGCAGTACCAGGACACATCTTTTGTCCGGGGCCAACGTCCTGACTTTC.